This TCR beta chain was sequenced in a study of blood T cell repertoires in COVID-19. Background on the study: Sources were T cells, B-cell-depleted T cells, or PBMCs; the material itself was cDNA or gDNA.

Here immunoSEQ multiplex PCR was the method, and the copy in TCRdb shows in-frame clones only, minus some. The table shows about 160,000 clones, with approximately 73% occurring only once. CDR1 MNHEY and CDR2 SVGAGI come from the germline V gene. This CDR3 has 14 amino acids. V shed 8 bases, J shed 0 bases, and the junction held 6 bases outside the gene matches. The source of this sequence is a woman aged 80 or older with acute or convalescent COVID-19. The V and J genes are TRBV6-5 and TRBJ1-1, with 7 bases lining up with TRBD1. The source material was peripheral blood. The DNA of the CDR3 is TGTGCCAGCGGCGACAGGGCCGTGAACACTGAAGCTTTCTTT. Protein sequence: CASGDRAVNTEAFF.